These 9 T cell receptor beta chains were all obtained from the same sample, sequenced in a study of control samples from healthy donors and cancer patients. Generated by immunoSEQ multiplex PCR, the TCRdb table keeps only in-frame clones and is missing some. The profile shows 80,000 to 100,000 clones, about 91% of them singletons. The sample was blood. Receptors originate from a man aged 30 to 45 in good health.

A few counts support this clone. The chain employs TRBV7-2 and TRBJ1-5; D not certain. The CDR3 sequence is 13 residues long. Germline V gene data show CDR1 as SGHTA and CDR2 as FQGNSA. V was clipped by 1 base and J by 4 bases, with 5 bases between them. The CDR3 sequence is CASSLERNQPQHF. The CDR3 DNA follows: TGTGCCAGCAGCTTAGAACGTAATCAGCCCCAGCATTTT.

The rearrangement links TRBV7-3 to TRBJ1-5; perhaps TRBD1 as D (5 bases). Per germline, CDR1 SGHTA and CDR2 FQGTGA. This CDR3 is built from 16 residues. The V gene lost 4 bases and the J gene lost 4 bases, with 17 bases spanning the gap. The CDR3: CASSYGAGDTNQPQHF. For the CDR3, the DNA is TGTGCCAGCAGCTATGGGGCAGGCGATACGAATCAGCCCCAGCATTTT. Drawing the rest from reference TRBV7-3 and TRBJ1-5, the complete variable domain is GAGVSQTPSNKVTEKGKYVELRCDPISGHTALYWYRQSLGQGPEFLIYFQGTGAADDSGLPNDRFFAVRPEGSVSTLKIQRTERGDSAVYLCASSYGAGDTNQPQHFGDGTRLSIL.

The chain uses TRBV10-2 and TRBJ2-1; weak D call: TRBD2 (6 bases). The V gene's germline CDR1 is WSHSY and CDR2 SAAADI. There are 14 residues in the CDR3. V dropped 2 bases and J dropped 4 bases, with 9 bases sitting between them. CDR3 DNA sequence: TGCGCCAGCAGTGAGGCGGGAAGGTACAATGAGCAGTTCTTC. This sequence encodes CASSEAGRYNEQFF.

This rearrangement joins TRBV9 to TRBJ2-5; possibly TRBD1 or TRBD2 for D (7 bases each). CDR1 and CDR2 from the germline V gene are SGDLS and YYNGEE. There are 16 residues in the CDR3. Trimming stripped 3 bases from V and 4 bases from J, with 19 bases between. The DNA for the CDR3 is TGTGCCAGCAGCGGGGCAGGGGGGGAGCGCCCAGAGACCCAGTACTTC. Its protein is CASSGAGGERPETQYF.

The chain employs TRBV19 and TRBJ2-5, with 12 bases identical to TRBD2. The CDR3 covers 15 residues. J was trimmed by 4 bases and V by 5 bases; bases with no gene match: 5. Germline values: CDR1 LNHDA, CDR2 SQIVND (reference sequence). The CDR3, as DNA: TGTGCCAGTAGTCTAGCGGGAGGGCTGACAGAGACCCAGTACTTC. Translation: CASSLAGGLTETQYF.

The rearrangement joins TRBV6-5 to TRBJ2-7; D gene unclear. Looked up from germline, CDR1 is MNHEY and CDR2 is SVGAGI. There are 13 residues in the CDR3. V shed 3 bases and J shed 4 bases, with 10 bases lying between them. The CDR3 reads CASSYGEPYEQYF. The CDR3 nucleotides read TGTGCCAGCAGTTATGGAGAGCCATACGAGCAGTACTTC.

The chain employs TRBV19 and TRBJ2-6; D gene unclear. Per the germline V gene, CDR1 is LNHDA and CDR2 is SQIVND (reference sequence). With 9 bases removed from V and 4 bases from J, the gap between germline ends came to 4 bases. The CDR3 sequence is 11 residues long. CDR3 sequence (DNA): TGTGCCAGCTCCGGGGCCAACGTCCTGACTTTC. As protein: CASSGANVLTF.

V is TRBV5-4 and J is TRBJ1-4, with D possibly matching TRBD1 (5 bases). V gave up 3 bases and J gave up 8 bases, with 20 bases separating them. The germline CDR1 and CDR2 sequences are SGHNT and YYREEE (reference sequence). The CDR3 is 16 residues long. The CDR3 protein is CASSYGGGTSLEKLFF. The CDR3 region has the DNA TGTGCCAGCAGCTATGGTGGAGGGACCTCCCTGGAAAAACTGTTTTTT.

The CDR3 spells CASSKTGIVGYSYEQYF. The CDR3 bases are TGTGCCAGCAGTAAAACGGGGATTGTGGGATACTCCTACGAGCAGTACTTC. The gene calls are TRBV11-2 and TRBJ2-7; perhaps TRBD2 as D (5 bases). Per germline, CDR1 SGHAT and CDR2 FQNNGV. Trimming stripped 6 bases from V and 0 bases from J, with 21 bases between. This CDR3 spans 17 amino acids.